This T cell receptor (beta chain) was obtained from a study of CD8 T cells in ankylosing spondylitis. Study results and limitations: The clones that were linked to disease were reported to be significantly enriched in matched synovial fluid samples from ankylosing spondylitis patients. In ankylosing spondylitis blood, a motif of 7 to 9 highly homologous TCR beta variants appeared characteristic.

This clonotype was detected only a few times. Its specificity is unknown. CDR3 length equals 14 residues. CDR1 is LNHDA, CDR2 SQIVND, per germline (reference sequence). V was shortened by 5 bases and J by 4 bases, with 13 bases between the two germline ends. Preparation of TCR beta libraries was done by quantitative 5'-RACE with molecular barcodes. Each CDR3 protein gets one entry after TCRdb re-called the 5' RACE reads with MiXCR. Of 500,000 to 550,000 distinct CDR3 sequences in the sample, approximately 11% were seen once. The gene calls are TRBV19 and TRBJ2-3; D might be TRBD1 or TRBD2, each matching 6 bases. Sequencing was performed on blood, either unsorted or a sorted T cell fraction (not recorded which). This clonotype originated in a male donor with ankylosing spondylitis. This CDR3 reads CASSRERGADTQYF. The CDR3, as DNA: TGTGCCAGTAGTCGTGAGAGGGGGGCAGATACGCAGTATTTT.